The clone carrying this T cell receptor beta chain was found a few times. Its target is unknown. The read comes to an end 3 residues before the CDR3 does, leaving the germline J gene to fill in the end. This entry belongs to a study of T cell clonality in common variable immunodeficiency. Notes on the study in general: Shared TCRbeta clones were fewer between CVID subjects than controls.

Assay used: immunoSEQ multiplex PCR; TCRdb lists only in-frame clones, some missing. The specimen gives about 32,000 clones without singletons; the ten biggest hold approximately 8.8%. This CDR3 contains 11 residues. V shed 10 bases and J shed 5 bases, with 12 bases lying between them. The V gene's germline CDR1 is SGHVS and CDR2 FQNEAQ. The sample consisted of peripheral blood mononuclear cells. This rearrangement joins TRBV7-8 to TRBJ2-7; possibly TRBD1 for D (6 bases). The TCR sequence derives from a person aged 18 to 75 in good health. The sequenced CDR3 bases are TGTGCCACCACAGGGTTCGACGAG. It encodes CATTGFDE. The full CDR3 protein reads CATTGFDEQYF.